These T cell receptor beta chains were read from a single sample in a study of blood T cell repertoires in COVID-19. Produced via immunoSEQ multiplex PCR; TCRdb's table is partial and in-frame only. The sample lists 70,000 or so clones; approximately 80% were seen once. Specimen: peripheral blood. These receptors were collected from a woman aged 80 or over with acute or convalescent COVID-19. CDR3s include the opening cysteine and the closing phenylalanine or tryptophan. Fields, in order: D gene, J gene, clone size, V gene, CDR3 DNA, CDR3 protein. The D gene is left open where the match is weak. Where a row states a size, it is once, few, many or the class of an expanded clone; other rows omit it.

D gene: .
J gene: TRBJ2-2
clone size: .
V gene: TRBV23-1
CDR3 DNA: TGCGCCAGCAGTCAAAGCAGAGGCTGCGGGGAGCTGTTTTTT
CDR3 protein: CASSQSRGCGELFF

D gene: .
J gene: TRBJ1-3
clone size: .
V gene: TRBV5-4
CDR3 DNA: TGTGCCAGCAGCTTGGAAGCGCAACGCGGAAACACCATATATTTT
CDR3 protein: CASSLEAQRGNTIYF

D gene: .
J gene: TRBJ1-2
clone size: once
V gene: TRBV5-1
CDR3 DNA: TGCGCCAGCTCCCTACAGGGAATTAGGGATGGCTACACCTTC
CDR3 protein: CASSLQGIRDGYTF

D gene: TRBD1
J gene: TRBJ2-1
clone size: .
V gene: TRBV25-1
CDR3 DNA: TGTGCCAGCAGTGAGAACAGGGGCAGTATTAATGAGCAGTTCTTC
CDR3 protein: CASSENRGSINEQFF

D gene: TRBD1
J gene: TRBJ2-6
clone size: once
V gene: TRBV6-6
CDR3 DNA: TGTGCCAGCAGTCCCTATGGACAGGGTCTTACTGGGGCCAACGTCCTGACTTTC
CDR3 protein: CASSPYGQGLTGANVLTF

D gene: .
J gene: TRBJ1-5
clone size: .
V gene: TRBV23-1
CDR3 DNA: TGCGCCAGCAGTCAATCGCCAGGGGTTGAAAATCAGCCCCAGCATTTT
CDR3 protein: CASSQSPGVENQPQHF

D gene: .
J gene: TRBJ1-5
clone size: .
V gene: TRBV6-5
CDR3 DNA: TGTGCCAGCAGCGGGGGAGGGGGCAATCAGCCCCAGCATTTT
CDR3 protein: CASSGGGGNQPQHF

D gene: TRBD1
J gene: TRBJ1-2
clone size: .
V gene: TRBV29-1
CDR3 DNA: TGCAGCGGAGGACAGGGTTCCTATGGCTACACCTTC
CDR3 protein: CSGGQGSYGYTF

D gene: TRBD1
J gene: TRBJ1-3
clone size: few
V gene: TRBV7-9
CDR3 DNA: TGTGCCAGCAGCCCCCGGCGAACAGGGGGCGGTGGAAACACCATATATTTT
CDR3 protein: CASSPRRTGGGGNTIYF

D gene: TRBD2
J gene: TRBJ2-3
clone size: once
V gene: TRBV4-1
CDR3 DNA: TGCGCCAGCAGCCAAGATACTTGGACTAGCGGGGGGCTCACAGATACGCAGTATTTT
CDR3 protein: CASSQDTWTSGGLTDTQYF

D gene: .
J gene: TRBJ1-2
clone size: .
V gene: TRBV30
CDR3 DNA: TGTGCCTGGAGGGACACAGACTATGGCTACACCTTC
CDR3 protein: CAWRDTDYGYTF

D gene: .
J gene: TRBJ2-2
clone size: .
V gene: TRBV7-3
CDR3 DNA: TGTGCCAGCAGCCCGCGGGGGAACACCGGGGAGCTGTTTTTT
CDR3 protein: CASSPRGNTGELFF

D gene: TRBD2
J gene: TRBJ2-5
clone size: .
V gene: TRBV13
CDR3 DNA: TGTGCCAGCAGCCTCTGGACTAGCGGGGGTTTCCAAGAGACCCAGTACTTC
CDR3 protein: CASSLWTSGGFQETQYF

D gene: .
J gene: TRBJ2-1
clone size: once
V gene: TRBV7-2
CDR3 DNA: TGTGCCAGCAGCTTCTCAGGGGATTTCTACAATGAGCAGTTCTTC
CDR3 protein: CASSFSGDFYNEQFF

D gene: .
J gene: TRBJ1-5
clone size: .
V gene: TRBV7-2
CDR3 DNA: TGTGCCAGCAGCATCGGAGTGTTGGGTTCGTCGGGTCAGCCCCAGCATTTT
CDR3 protein: CASSIGVLGSSGQPQHF

D gene: .
J gene: TRBJ2-7
clone size: .
V gene: TRBV29-1
CDR3 DNA: TGCAGCGTTGAAGCCGGGGGACTTTCCTACGAGCAGTACTTC
CDR3 protein: CSVEAGGLSYEQYF

D gene: TRBD2
J gene: TRBJ2-1
clone size: .
V gene: TRBV10-3
CDR3 DNA: TGTGCCATCAGTGAGTCTAGCGGGTTCGGGGAGCAGTTCTTC
CDR3 protein: CAISESSGFGEQFF

D gene: .
J gene: TRBJ1-6
clone size: .
V gene: TRBV6-6
CDR3 DNA: TGTGCCAGCAGTCCACGGCGCGCTCCGGGCTCCTATAATTCACCCCTCCACTTT
CDR3 protein: CASSPRRAPGSYNSPLHF

D gene: TRBD2
J gene: TRBJ2-3
clone size: .
V gene: TRBV4-1
CDR3 DNA: TGCGCCAGCAGCCAAGGGCCCCTAGCGGGGTTTGCAGATACGCAGTATTTT
CDR3 protein: CASSQGPLAGFADTQYF